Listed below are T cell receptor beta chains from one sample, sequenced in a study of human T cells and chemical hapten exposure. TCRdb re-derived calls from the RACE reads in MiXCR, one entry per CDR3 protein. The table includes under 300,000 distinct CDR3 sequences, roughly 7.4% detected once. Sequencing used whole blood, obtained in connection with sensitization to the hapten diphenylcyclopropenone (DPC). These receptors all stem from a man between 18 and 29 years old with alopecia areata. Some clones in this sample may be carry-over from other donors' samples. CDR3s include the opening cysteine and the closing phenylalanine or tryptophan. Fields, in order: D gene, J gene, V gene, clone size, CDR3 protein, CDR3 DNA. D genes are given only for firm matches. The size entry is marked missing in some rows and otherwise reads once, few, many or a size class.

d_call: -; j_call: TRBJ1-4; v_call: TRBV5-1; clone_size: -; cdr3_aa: CASSFYPGPGDEKLFF; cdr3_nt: TGCGCCAGCAGCTTCTACCCGGGACCCGGCGATGAAAAACTGTTTTTT
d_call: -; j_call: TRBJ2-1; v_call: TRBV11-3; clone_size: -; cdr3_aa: CASSLDPDHNEQFF; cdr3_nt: TGTGCCAGCAGCTTAGATCCGGACCACAATGAGCAGTTCTTC
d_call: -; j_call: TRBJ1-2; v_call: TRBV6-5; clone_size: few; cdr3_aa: CATGAQDYGYTF; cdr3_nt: TGTGCCACAGGGGCACAGGATTATGGCTACACCTTC
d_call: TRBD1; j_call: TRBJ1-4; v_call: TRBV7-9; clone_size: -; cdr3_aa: CASSSRQGESNEKLFF; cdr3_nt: TGTGCCAGCAGCTCGCGACAGGGGGAGTCTAATGAAAAACTGTTTTTT
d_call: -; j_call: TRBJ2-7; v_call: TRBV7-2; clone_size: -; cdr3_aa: CASSRLGGALPYEQYF; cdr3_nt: TGTGCCAGCAGCCGTCTGGGGGGGGCACTGCCCTACGAGCAGTACTTC
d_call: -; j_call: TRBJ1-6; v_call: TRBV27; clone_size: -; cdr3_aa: CASSLGTYSPLHF; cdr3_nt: TGTGCCAGCAGTTTGGGTACTTACTCACCCCTCCACTTT
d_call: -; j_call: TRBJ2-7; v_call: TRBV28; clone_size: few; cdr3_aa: CASSPPSATLYEQYF; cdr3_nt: TGTGCCAGCAGTCCCCCTAGCGCGACCCTTTACGAGCAGTACTTC
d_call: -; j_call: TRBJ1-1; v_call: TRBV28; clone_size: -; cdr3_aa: CASSPRSVAGKSTDTEAFF; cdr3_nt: TGTGCCAGCAGTCCACGGTCGGTGGCAGGGAAATCGACGGACACTGAAGCTTTCTTT
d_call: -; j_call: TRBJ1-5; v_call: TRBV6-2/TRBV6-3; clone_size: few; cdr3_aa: CASSYSLGPQHF; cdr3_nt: TGTGCCAGCAGTTACTCCTTGGGGCCCCAGCATTTT
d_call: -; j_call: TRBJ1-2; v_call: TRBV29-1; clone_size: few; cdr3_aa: CSVRTANGYTF; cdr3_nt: TGCAGCGTCCGGACAGCAAATGGCTACACCTTC
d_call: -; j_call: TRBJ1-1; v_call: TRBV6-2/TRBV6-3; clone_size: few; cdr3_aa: CASRPPGATEAFF; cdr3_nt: TGTGCCAGCAGGCCCCCGGGGGCGACTGAAGCTTTCTTT
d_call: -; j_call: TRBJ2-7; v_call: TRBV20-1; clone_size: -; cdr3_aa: CSAKAPTYEQYF; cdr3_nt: TGCAGTGCTAAAGCCCCAACCTACGAGCAGTACTTC
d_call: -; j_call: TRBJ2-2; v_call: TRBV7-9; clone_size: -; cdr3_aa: CASSSGPNGGELFF; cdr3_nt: TGTGCCAGCAGCTCGGGGCCCAATGGAGGGGAGCTGTTTTTT
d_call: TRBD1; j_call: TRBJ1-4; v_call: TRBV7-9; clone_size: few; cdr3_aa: CASSLKQGINEKLFF; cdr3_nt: TGTGCCAGCAGCTTGAAACAGGGGATTAATGAAAAACTGTTTTTT
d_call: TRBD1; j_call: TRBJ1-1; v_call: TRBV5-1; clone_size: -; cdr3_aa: CASSRIGQAGTEAFF; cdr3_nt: TGCGCCAGCAGCCGAATCGGACAGGCAGGCACTGAAGCTTTCTTT
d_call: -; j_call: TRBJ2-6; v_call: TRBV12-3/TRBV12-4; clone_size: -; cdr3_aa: CASSFGSNSGANVLTF; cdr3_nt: TGTGCCAGCAGTTTCGGCTCAAACTCTGGGGCCAACGTCCTGACTTTC
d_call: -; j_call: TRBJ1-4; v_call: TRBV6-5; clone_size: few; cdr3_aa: CASSPGGGATNEKLFF; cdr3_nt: TGTGCCAGCAGCCCCGGAGGGGGGGCGACAAATGAAAAACTGTTTTTT
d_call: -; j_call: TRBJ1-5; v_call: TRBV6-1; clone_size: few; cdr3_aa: CASSEATAHQPQHF; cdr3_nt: TGTGCCAGCAGTGAAGCGACAGCTCATCAGCCCCAGCATTTT
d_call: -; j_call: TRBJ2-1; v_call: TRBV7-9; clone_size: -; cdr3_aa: CASSLARSTYNEQFF; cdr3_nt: TGTGCCAGCAGCTTAGCCAGGTCTACCTACAATGAGCAGTTCTTC
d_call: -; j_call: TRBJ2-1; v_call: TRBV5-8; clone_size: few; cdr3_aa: CASSSGLTSYNEQFF; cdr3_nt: TGTGCCAGCAGCTCGGGACTTACCTCCTACAATGAGCAGTTCTTC
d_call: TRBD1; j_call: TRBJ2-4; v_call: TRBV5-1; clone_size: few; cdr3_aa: CASSLGGGENIQYF; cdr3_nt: TGCGCCAGCAGCTTGGGAGGGGGCGAAAACATTCAGTACTTC
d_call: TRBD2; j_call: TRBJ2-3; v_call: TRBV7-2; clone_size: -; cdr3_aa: CASSWTSGGSTDTQYF; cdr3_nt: TGTGCCAGCAGTTGGACTAGCGGGGGGAGCACAGATACGCAGTATTTT
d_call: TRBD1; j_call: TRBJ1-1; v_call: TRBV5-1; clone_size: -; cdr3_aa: CASSHDRGNTEAFF; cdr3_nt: TGCGCCAGCAGCCACGACAGGGGTAACACTGAAGCTTTCTTT
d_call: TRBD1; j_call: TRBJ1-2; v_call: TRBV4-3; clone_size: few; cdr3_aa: CASSQVLTRQGNYGYTF; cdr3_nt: TGCGCCAGCAGCCAAGTATTAACCCGACAGGGGAACTATGGCTACACCTTC
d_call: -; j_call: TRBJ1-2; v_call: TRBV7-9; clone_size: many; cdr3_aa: CASYPTADMARYTF; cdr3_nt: TGTGCCAGTTATCCCACAGCGGATATGGCCCGCTACACCTTC